The 28 T cell receptor beta chains below come from one sample, sequenced in a study of T-cell memory formation after mild COVID-19 (dated by TCRdb to 2020 to 2023). To prepare the library, 5' RACE was applied. The instrument given in TCRdb is Illumina NovaSeq 6000. Using fastp at Q25 and MiXCR, TCRdb reprocessed the public reads and kept productive beta chains. Every CDR3 protein is listed once, alongside the most common genes and DNA of its rows. The sample table contains approximately 450,000 distinct CDR3 sequences; only one count was recorded for about 18% of them. The top ten hold about 12% of the sample. The sample taken for sequencing was PBMCs or a T cell subset sorted from them (not recorded which). The receptors originated from an adult woman who had mild COVID-19 (a few samples of this study predate the infection). The sample titles of this study are shuffled in the database, so cell type and time point are left out; the donor was told from shared clones.

V and J are TRBV29-1 and TRBJ2-7; 10 nucleotides align to TRBD1. The V and J ends lost 5 bases and 6 bases, in that order; junction bases with no gene match: 7. Germline V gene lookup returns CDR1 SQVTM and CDR2 ANQGSEA. The CDR3 is 13 residues long. This chain's CDR3 is CSVTPGQGIEQYF. CDR3 bases: TGCAGCGTTACCCCGGGACAGGGGATCGAGCAGTACTTC.

The chain is built from TRBV9 and TRBJ2-1; 8 nucleotides line up with TRBD2. Germline CDR1 is SGDLS and CDR2 is YYNGEE. With V trimmed by 4 bases and J by 5 bases, 11 bases remained unmatched. This CDR3 has 16 residues. The CDR3 loop is CASSPPGGAFHNEQFF. CDR3 nucleotide sequence: TGTGCCAGCAGCCCTCCCGGGGGGGCCTTCCACAATGAGCAGTTCTTC.

The J gene is TRBJ2-1, the V gene TRBV28, with 12 bases fitting TRBD2. Germline assignment: CDR1 MDHEN and CDR2 SYDVKM. Trimming at V came to 6 bases and at J to 8 bases, leaving 8 bases not matched to a gene. CDR3 length: 15 amino acids. The CDR3 is CASSVGLAGGDEQFF. The DNA of the CDR3 is TGTGCCAGCAGCGTAGGTCTAGCGGGAGGGGATGAGCAGTTCTTC.

This clonotype turned up a few times. The CDR3 loop is CASSRPGTGGEKLFF. CDR3 coding DNA: TGTGCCAGCAGCCGCCCCGGGACGGGCGGCGAAAAACTGTTTTTT. J is TRBJ1-4 and V is TRBV4-2; D possibly corresponds to TRBD1 (5 bases). Trimming cost V 4 bases and J 8 bases, with 17 bases left between them. Germline CDR1 LGHNA, CDR2 YNFKEQ. The CDR3 loop spans 15 amino acids.

In this sample, this clonotype turned up a few times. The chain employs TRBV7-2 and TRBJ2-5, with 8 bases identical to TRBD2. CDR3 size: 17 residues. The germline CDR1 and CDR2 sequences are SGHTA and FQGNSA. With V trimmed by 5 bases and J by 1 base, 12 bases remained unmatched. CDR3 sequence (DNA): TGTGCCAGCAGCCCGCCCTCCCCAGGACTAGCCCAAGAGACCCAGTACTTC. Its translation is CASSPPSPGLAQETQYF.

This clonotype was counted a few times. The chain has TRBV9 and TRBJ2-5; 7 bases fit TRBD2. The CDR3 extends over 14 amino acids. The J segment lost 7 bases and the V segment lost 0 bases, leaving 6 bases of the junction unmatched. Germline CDR1 and CDR2: SGDLS and YYNGEE. The DNA for the CDR3 is TGTGCCAGCAGCGTAGTTGAGCGGGAAGGGACCCAGTACTTC. Its translation is CASSVVEREGTQYF.

The gene calls are TRBV7-2 and TRBJ2-7; TRBD1 agrees at 10 bases. This CDR3 region has 14 residues. V dropped 4 bases and J dropped 4; count of bases not matched to a gene: 4. CDR1 is SGHTA and CDR2 is FQGNSA in the germline V gene. CDR3 sequence reads: CASSSTGGGYEQYF. The CDR3 DNA reads TGTGCCAGCAGCTCGACAGGGGGCGGGTACGAGCAGTACTTC.

This clonotype was seen a few times. The chain is built from TRBV20-1 and TRBJ2-1; D is uncertain. V was clipped by 6 bases and J by 3 bases, with 27 bases between them. The CDR3 covers 18 residues. CDR1 is DFQATT and CDR2 is SNEGSKA in the germline V gene (reference sequence). For the CDR3, the DNA is TGCAGTGCCAACAAGCGCCCGGGCTTTCCTATCGGCTACAATGAGCAGTTCTTC. This codes for CSANKRPGFPIGYNEQFF.

This clonotype was found a few times. This chain uses TRBV12-3 or TRBV12-4 with TRBJ2-1; D gene uncertain. V was clipped by 2 bases and J by 0 bases, with 11 bases between them. The CDR3 spans 16 residues. CDR3 loop: CASSLQVLSSYNEQFF. CDR3 bases: TGTGCCAGCAGTTTACAGGTGCTAAGCTCCTACAATGAGCAGTTCTTC.

This clonotype was detected only a few times. This sequence joins TRBV2 and TRBJ2-1, with 11 bases fitting TRBD2. Germline V lookup: CDR1 SNHLY, CDR2 FYNNEI. CDR3 size: 15 residues. J was trimmed by 6 bases and V by 6 bases; bases with no gene match: 7. The CDR3 loop is CASSLLGLAGNEQFF. The CDR3 nucleotides are TGTGCCAGCAGCCTCCTAGGACTAGCGGGCAATGAGCAGTTCTTC.

The sample holds a few counts of this clonotype. CDR3 residues: CASSQGGQNTEAFF. CDR3 bases: TGTGCCAGCAGCCAAGGGGGACAGAACACTGAAGCTTTCTTT. The chain uses TRBV3-1 and TRBJ1-1; the D gene is possibly TRBD1 (6 bases). Germline V gene lookup returns CDR1 LGHDT and CDR2 YNNKEL (reference sequence). The CDR3 covers 14 residues. The germline V and J ends were trimmed by 1 base and 1 base, with 7 bases remaining between them.

This clonotype was seen a handful of times. CDR3 in DNA: TGTGCCTTGACAGGGGGAGGGACTGAAGCTTTCTTT. Amino acid sequence: CALTGGGTEAFF. The chain employs TRBV30 and TRBJ1-1; 9 bases line up with TRBD1. CDR3 size: 12 residues. Trimming removed 7 bases from V and 5 bases from J; junction bases left unmatched: 5. Germline values: CDR1 GTSNPN, CDR2 SVGIG (reference sequence).

This clonotype was recorded a few times. The chain combines TRBV2 with TRBJ1-2, with a tentative D call TRBD1 (5 bases). The germline CDR1 and CDR2 sequences are SNHLY and FYNNEI. V dropped 2 bases and J dropped 8 bases, with 12 bases sitting between them. The CDR3 has 13 amino acids. The CDR3 reads CASSELRVEGYTF. The CDR3 coding sequence is TGTGCCAGCAGTGAACTCAGGGTTGAAGGCTACACCTTC.

A few counts support this clonotype. The J gene is TRBJ2-3, the V gene TRBV15, with 9 bases fitting TRBD1. The V gene's germline CDR1 is LNHNV and CDR2 YYDKDF (reference sequence). The CDR3 consists of 15 residues. J was trimmed by 8 bases and V by 2 bases; bases with no gene match: 8. The chain's CDR3 is CATSRQGQGLVTQYF. In DNA form, the CDR3 reads TGTGCCACCAGCAGACAGGGACAGGGACTTGTTACGCAGTATTTT.

This clonotype was picked up many times. The chain employs TRBV4-3 and TRBJ2-3; D is unresolved. This CDR3 is 13 amino acids long. Per germline, CDR1 LGHNA and CDR2 YSLEER. Trimming removed 1 base from V and 0 bases from J, with 2 bases in between. Here the CDR3 DNA reads TGCGCCAGCAGCCAAGGGAGCACAGATACGCAGTATTTT. It encodes CASSQGSTDTQYF.

This chain uses TRBV3-1 with TRBJ1-1; D may be TRBD1 (5 bases). Deletions cut 4 bases from V and 2 bases from J, with 11 bases between. CDR1 is LGHDT and CDR2 is YNNKEL in the germline V gene (reference sequence). The CDR3 extends over 14 amino acids. In DNA form, the CDR3 reads TGTGCCAGCAGCCCGCAGGGTGTTAACACTGAAGCTTTCTTT. Translating gives CASSPQGVNTEAFF.

This clonotype was seen only a few times. The chain employs TRBV23-1 and TRBJ2-2, with 7 bases identical to TRBD2. TRBV23-1 is an open reading frame, and its role is uncertain. V shed 0 bases, J shed 1 base, and the junction held 14 bases outside the gene matches. The CDR3 is made up of 20 amino acids. CDR3 region: CASSQSGREPGNRNTGELFF. CDR3 bases: TGCGCCAGCAGTCAATCAGGGAGGGAACCAGGCAATAGGAACACCGGGGAGCTGTTTTTT.

This clonotype has only a few counts. The genes are TRBV24-1 and TRBJ2-3, with 7 bases lining up with TRBD2. The germline V gene has CDR1 KGHDR and CDR2 SFDVKD. The CDR3 length is 15 residues. The J segment lost 4 bases and the V segment lost 4 bases, leaving 7 bases of the junction unmatched. CDR3 coding DNA: TGTGCCACCAGTGACAGAGGGCGGGAGCCAGATACGCAGTATTTT. Protein: CATSDRGREPDTQYF.

This clonotype showed up many times. The rearrangement uses TRBV7-2 and TRBJ2-6, with TRBD1 matching 8 bases. Trimming took 5 bases from V and 0 from J; bases not matched to a gene: 6. CDR3 length: 17 amino acids. Germline V gene lookup returns CDR1 SGHTA and CDR2 FQGNSA. The chain's CDR3 is CASSAGTGLSGANVLTF. In DNA form, the CDR3 reads TGTGCCAGCAGCGCCGGGACAGGCCTCTCTGGGGCCAACGTCCTGACTTTC.

This clonotype was found a few times. J is TRBJ2-1 and V is TRBV6-2 or TRBV6-3; the match to TRBD1 covers 8 bases. V dropped 2 bases and J dropped 7; count of bases not matched to a gene: 4. The CDR3 is 14 amino acids. Germline lookup yields CDR1 MNHEY and CDR2 SVGEGT. The CDR3 loop reads CASSYMDRANEQFF. Here the CDR3 DNA reads TGTGCCAGCAGTTACATGGACAGGGCTAATGAGCAGTTCTTC.

This clonotype was detected many times. The rearrangement joins TRBV5-1 to TRBJ2-1, with TRBD1 matching over 9 bases. CDR1 is SGHRS and CDR2 is YFSETQ in the germline V gene. Trimming took 0 bases from V and 4 from J; bases not matched to a gene: 2. This CDR3 contains 15 residues. DNA for the CDR3: TGCGCCAGCAGCTTGGCGGGACAGGGATACAATGAGCAGTTCTTC. This codes for CASSLAGQGYNEQFF.

V usage is TRBV4-3 and J usage is TRBJ1-2; perhaps TRBD1 as D (5 bases). CDR1 is LGHNA, CDR2 YSLEER, per germline. Trimming took off 3 bases at V and 5 bases at J, with 28 bases between the two ends. The CDR3 runs to 19 residues. CDR3 sequence: CASSQQTGDWLSHLYGYTF. For the CDR3, the DNA is TGCGCCAGCAGCCAGCAGACCGGGGACTGGCTCTCCCACCTTTATGGCTACACCTTC.

This clonotype was detected only a few times. The CDR3 bases are TGTGCCAGCAGAAGAAGTCTGGGACTTGGCCAAGAGACCCAGTACTTC. Translating it yields CASRRSLGLGQETQYF. This chain links TRBV7-2 with TRBJ2-5; perhaps TRBD2 as D (6 bases). The CDR3 loop spans 16 amino acids. Germline V lookup: CDR1 SGHTA, CDR2 FQGNSA. V was pared by 6 bases and J by 1 base, with 18 bases between.

The rearrangement links TRBV12-3 or TRBV12-4 to TRBJ1-5; D perhaps matches TRBD1 (5 bases). The CDR3 covers 15 residues. The V end lost 2 bases, the J end lost 6 bases, and 14 bases lay between the germline ends. The CDR3: CASSLRSGTAQPQHF. CDR3 sequence (DNA): TGTGCCAGCAGTTTAAGGTCAGGGACTGCTCAGCCCCAGCATTTT.

The genes are TRBV9 and TRBJ2-4; the D gene is possibly TRBD1 (6 bases). Germline CDR1 reads SGDLS; CDR2 reads YYNGEE. CDR3 length equals 15 residues. Trimming removed 0 bases from V and 8 bases from J, with 15 bases in between. Here the CDR3 DNA reads TGTGCCAGCAGCGTAGGCGATAGGCAGGGGCACATTCAGTACTTC. Translation gives CASSVGDRQGHIQYF.

This clonotype occurred once. The chain is built from TRBV2 and TRBJ2-2, with a weak D call TRBD1 (6 bases). The CDR3 consists of 13 residues. V lost 9 bases and J lost 4, with 12 bases in between. Germline CDR1 reads SNHLY; CDR2 reads FYNNEI. Written as DNA, the CDR3 is TGTGCCAGTCGGACAGAAGGCACCGGGGAGCTGTTTTTT. Amino acid sequence: CASRTEGTGELFF. The entire variable domain, with the rest obtained from reference TRBV2 and TRBJ2-2, is as follows: EPEVTQTPSHQVTQMGQEVILRCVPISNHLYFYWYRQILGQKVEFLVSFYNNEISEKSEIFDDQFSVERPDGSNFTLKIRSTKLEDSAMYFCASRTEGTGELFFGEGSRLTVL.

This clonotype came up a few times. V usage is TRBV29-1 and J usage is TRBJ1-1; D possibly corresponds to TRBD1 (5 bases). Germline CDR1 reads SQVTM; CDR2 reads ANQGSEA. The CDR3 length is 13 residues. V gave up 4 bases and J gave up 1 base, with 10 bases separating them. The CDR3 DNA sequence: TGCAGCGTTGCAGGGATCGGGAACACTGAAGCTTTCTTT. It codes for CSVAGIGNTEAFF. Combining the CDR3 with reference TRBV29-1 and TRBJ1-1 gives the whole variable domain SAVISQKPSRDICQRGTSLTIQCQVDSQVTMMFWYRQQPGQSLTLIATANQGSEATYESGFVIDKFPISRPNLTFSTLTVSNMSPEDSSIYLCSVAGIGNTEAFFGQGTRLTVV.

This clonotype was detected only a few times. The V gene is TRBV4-1, the J gene TRBJ2-1, with 10 bases matching TRBD2. The germline V gene has CDR1 MGHRA and CDR2 YSYEKL. The V and J ends lost 5 bases and 5 bases, in that order; junction bases with no gene match: 15. The CDR3 extends over 18 amino acids. The CDR3 is CASSTIGLAARFDNEQFF. The CDR3 nucleotides are TGCGCCAGCAGCACTATTGGACTAGCGGCAAGGTTTGACAATGAGCAGTTCTTC.